This T cell receptor (beta chain) was profiled in a study of blood T cell repertoires in COVID-19. Study as a whole: Collection of acute and convalescent COVID-19 samples took place in the United States, Italy and Spain.

Across about two dozen US areas, participants ranged in age from about 18 to 89 years. All recovered Cohort 3 donors got two negative PCRs, got clearance, or saw symptom resolution. CDR3 length: 14 residues. The ends were cut back, 0 bases at V and 10 bases at J, with 10 bases in the middle. CDR1 and CDR2 from the germline V gene are SGHDN and FVKESK. In the original analysis: Amplifying reference gene primers gave estimates of nucleated cell counts. Assay: immunoSEQ multiplex PCR; the TCRdb copy retains only in-frame clones and omits some. Clonal size and the V and J genes are those of that table, whereas D and trimming came from the DNA. The sample records some 270,000 clones, 65% to 85% being singletons.

The TCR sequence derives from a man between 50 and 59 years old who had recovered from COVID-19. The sequencing input was PBMCs or T cells enriched from blood (not recorded which). The rearrangement uses TRBV14 and TRBJ1-6; D might be TRBD1 (6 bases). The DNA of the CDR3 is TGTGCCAGCAGCCAAGACGCAGGGGTCTCACCCCTCCACTTT. It is translated as CASSQDAGVSPLHF.